A single sample gave rise to the 19 T cell receptor beta chains below, sequenced in a study of cytomegalovirus exposure and HLA in healthy donors. The data were produced by immunoSEQ multiplex PCR, yet TCRdb's version contains in-frame clones alone and is incomplete. The table has about 60,000 clones, about 96% seen once. Material: PBMCs. Receptors were obtained from a woman between 18 and 30 years old in good health and CMV-seronegative.

This sequence joins TRBV4-3 and TRBJ2-7, with D tentatively TRBD1 (5 bases). Germline values: CDR1 LGHNA, CDR2 YSLEER. The length of the CDR3 is 12 residues. Deletions cut 4 bases from V and 5 bases from J, with 9 bases between. The CDR3 region has the DNA TGCGCCAGCAGCCCAGGGCCCCACGAGCAGTACTTC. It codes for CASSPGPHEQYF.

The chain is built from TRBV2 and TRBJ2-2, with D possibly matching TRBD1 (7 bases). From germline, CDR1 is SNHLY and CDR2 FYNNEI. The CDR3 loop spans 16 amino acids. Deletions cut 5 bases from V and 5 bases from J, with 18 bases between. CDR3: CASSPPPTGRTGELFF. The CDR3 bases are TGTGCCAGCAGTCCCCCACCGACAGGGAGGACCGGGGAGCTGTTTTTT.

The V and J genes are TRBV7-3 and TRBJ2-1; 7 bases agree with TRBD1. Germline CDR1 reads SGHTA; CDR2 reads FQGTGA. Trimming at V came to 6 bases and at J to 2 bases, leaving 4 bases not matched to a gene. CDR3 length: 14 residues. CDR3 bases: TGTGCCAGCAGGTCCGGGACAGCCTACAATGAGCAGTTCTTC. Its protein product is CASRSGTAYNEQFF.

The chain couples TRBV19 to TRBJ2-7, with 7 bases identical to TRBD2. Germline V CDR1 and CDR2: LNHDA, SQIVND (reference sequence). The trim removed 7 bases at V and 10 bases at J, leaving 10 bases unmatched. The CDR3 sequence is 12 residues long. The CDR3 reads CASKGLADLQYF. The DNA for the CDR3 is TGTGCCAGTAAGGGCCTAGCGGACCTACAGTACTTC.

The gene calls are TRBV11-2 and TRBJ1-3, with 8 bases lining up with TRBD1. CDR1 SGHAT and CDR2 FQNNGV come from the germline V gene. This CDR3 is built from 15 residues. Trimming cost V 7 bases and J 0 bases; bases outside gene matches: 5. In DNA form, the CDR3 reads TGTGCCAGCACACGACAGGGGCACTCTGGAAACACCATATATTTT. Translated: CASTRQGHSGNTIYF.

The V and J genes are TRBV7-9 and TRBJ1-3, with D possibly TRBD1 on 6 matching bases. This CDR3 spans 16 amino acids. Germline CDR1 reads SEHNR; CDR2 reads FQNEAQ (reference sequence). V shed 4 bases and J shed 0 bases, with 13 bases lying between them. The CDR3 DNA reads TGTGCCAGCAGCTATCGGGACACCGTCTCTGGAAACACCATATATTTT. This gives the protein CASSYRDTVSGNTIYF.

This clone was recorded only once. The chain combines TRBV28 with TRBJ1-4; TRBD1 aligns across 7 bases. Germline V lookup: CDR1 MDHEN, CDR2 SYDVKM. V lost 5 bases, J lost 5 bases, and 8 bases stayed unmatched. The CDR3 loop spans 15 amino acids. The CDR3 protein is CASSPQGVPNEKLFF. The CDR3 nucleotides are TGTGCCAGCAGTCCCCAGGGGGTCCCGAATGAAAAACTGTTTTTT.

This clone was detected only a few times. The chain couples TRBV7-9 to TRBJ2-1, with TRBD2 matching over 7 bases. The CDR3 has 15 residues. V was pared by 5 bases and J by 7 bases, with 11 bases of the junction left unmatched. Germline CDR1 SEHNR, CDR2 FQNEAQ (reference sequence). CDR3 DNA: TGTGCCAGCAGCCAGGGACTACGACTGGCAAATGAGCAGTTCTTC. It specifies CASSQGLRLANEQFF. The variable domain in full, with the rest retrieved from reference TRBV7-9 and TRBJ2-1, is DTGVSQNPRHKITKRGQNVTFRCDPISEHNRLYWYRQTLGQGPEFLTYFQNEAQLEKSRLLSDRFSAERPKGSFSTLEIQRTEQGDSAMYLCASSQGLRLANEQFFGPGTRLTVL.

This clone was found once. The V gene is TRBV30, the J gene TRBJ2-5; TRBD2 aligns across 8 bases. The germline V gene encodes CDR1 GTSNPN and CDR2 SVGIG (reference sequence). The CDR3 sequence is 15 residues long. The J segment lost 2 bases and the V segment lost 0 bases, leaving 5 bases of the junction unmatched. The DNA for the CDR3 is TGTGCCTGGAGTGTGTGGGGCGGGGGGCAAGAGACCCAGTACTTC. It codes for CAWSVWGGGQETQYF.

V is TRBV2 and J is TRBJ2-3, with 9 bases fitting TRBD1. CDR1 is SNHLY, CDR2 FYNNEI, per germline. V was pared by 9 bases and J by 3 bases, with 13 bases of the junction left unmatched. The CDR3 has 16 amino acids. CDR3 coding DNA: TGTGCCAGAGAAACAACAGGGGGCGGCCCTACAGATACGCAGTATTTT. It specifies CARETTGGGPTDTQYF.

The V call is TRBV7-9, the J call TRBJ1-1, with D uncertain. Germline assignment: CDR1 SEHNR and CDR2 FQNEAQ (reference sequence). Trimming removed 5 bases from V and 10 bases from J, with 14 bases in between. This CDR3 contains 12 residues. The CDR3 here is CASSRWSGLAFF. In nucleotides, the CDR3 is TGTGCCAGCAGCCGGTGGTCCGGGTTAGCTTTCTTT.

V usage is TRBV29-1 and J usage is TRBJ2-3; 7 bases are shared with TRBD2. This CDR3 is built from 15 residues. CDR1 is SQVTM, CDR2 ANQGSEA, per germline. Losses at the gene ends were 5 bases for V and 2 bases for J; bases not matched to a gene: 10. The CDR3 DNA reads TGCAGCGTTCCACCCAGCGGGAAGACCACAGATACGCAGTATTTT. Its translation: CSVPPSGKTTDTQYF.

The chain is built from TRBV18 and TRBJ2-3, with 10 bases fitting TRBD2. The ends lost 8 bases at V and 6 bases at J; junction bases unmatched: 17. This CDR3 comprises 17 residues. Germline V lookup: CDR1 KGHSH, CDR2 LQKENI. CDR3 residues: CASHGLAGAVAGDTQYF. As DNA, the CDR3 is TGTGCCAGCCACGGGCTAGCGGGAGCCGTAGCAGGGGATACGCAGTATTTT.

The chain employs TRBV4-3 and TRBJ2-1, with a possible D match to TRBD2 (6 bases). CDR3 size: 16 residues. Germline lookup yields CDR1 LGHNA and CDR2 YSLEER. V gave up 3 bases and J gave up 1 base, with 13 bases separating them. CDR3 sequence: CASSQEDYPSYNEQFF. The CDR3 DNA is TGCGCCAGCAGCCAGGAGGACTATCCTTCCTACAATGAGCAGTTCTTC.

The genes are TRBV4-3 and TRBJ2-3; a weak D match, TRBD1 (5 bases). The V gene's germline CDR1 is LGHNA and CDR2 YSLEER. The CDR3 covers 18 residues. V was shortened by 0 bases and J by 2 bases, with 18 bases between the two germline ends. CDR3 in amino acids: CASSQDGAEAGPTDTQYF. The CDR3 bases are TGCGCCAGCAGCCAAGATGGGGCCGAGGCAGGCCCCACAGATACGCAGTATTTT.

This clone occurred a few times. The chain carries TRBV6-1 and TRBJ1-5, with 7 bases fitting TRBD1. Germline V gene sequence: CDR1 MNHNS, CDR2 SASEGT. The CDR3 covers 13 residues. V shed 7 bases and J 6 bases; nucleotides not matched to a gene: 6. The CDR3, as DNA: TGTGCCAGCACGGTAGGGGGCGGTCAGCCCCAGCATTTT. Translated, it gives CASTVGGGQPQHF.

The V and J genes are TRBV28 and TRBJ1-1; 7 bases are shared with TRBD1. The V gene end was trimmed by 6 bases and the J gene end by 6 bases; junction bases not matched to a gene: 10. The CDR3 extends over 14 amino acids. The germline V gene has CDR1 MDHEN and CDR2 SYDVKM. The CDR3 DNA reads TGTGCCAGCAGACACCGACAGGGAGAAGCTGAAGCTTTCTTT. It specifies CASRHRQGEAEAFF.

The chain couples TRBV7-8 to TRBJ1-1; TRBD1 matches at 8 bases. The germline V gene has CDR1 SGHVS and CDR2 FQNEAQ. After removal of 5 bases from V and 3 bases from J, the junction contained 2 bases not matched to a gene. The CDR3 consists of 13 residues. The CDR3 protein is CASSQGAYTEAFF. For the CDR3, the DNA is TGTGCCAGCAGCCAGGGGGCGTACACTGAAGCTTTCTTT. Drawing the rest from reference TRBV7-8 and TRBJ1-1, the complete variable domain is GAGVSQSPRYKVAKRGQDVALRCDPISGHVSLFWYQQALGQGPEFLTYFQNEAQLDKSGLPSDRFFAERPEGSVSTLKIQRTQQEDSAVYLCASSQGAYTEAFFGQGTRLTVV.

The rearrangement uses TRBV4-1 and TRBJ2-7; no clear D gene. The CDR3 runs to 15 residues. V lost 4 bases and J 0 bases, leaving 13 bases between the germline ends. Germline lookup yields CDR1 MGHRA and CDR2 YSYEKL. In DNA form, the CDR3 reads TGCGCCAGCAGCCCCCTTTTGGAGAGCTCCTACGAGCAGTACTTC. Its translation: CASSPLLESSYEQYF.